This record concerns one TCR beta chain sequence. Its cognate antigen has yet to be identified. No base quality values were provided; no much bigger clone lies one nucleotide off. Including cysteine and phenylalanine, the CDR3 has 16 amino acids. CDR3 DNA is the only sequence kept; it has 48 bases, read in frame from the first base. After removal of 6 bases from V and 0 bases from J, the junction retains 5 bases not matched to a gene. This entry is derived from a study of T cell repertoires in cytomegalovirus infection (dated by TCRdb to between 2019 and 2020). The study in broad terms: Because public TCR beta signatures pointed to carriage of CMV infection together with the matching HLA type, the HLA type of each donor mattered for the analysis. General findings and caveats noted by the study authors: In the ex vivo response, HLA-C-restricted CMV-specific TCR beta clonotypes were dominant, and in two of eight donors the single most frequent clonotype came from this HLA-C-restricted group. Carriers of CMV infection plus the relevant HLA type were discriminated by the cumulative frequency of public TCR beta family members in the study cohort and in an independent roughly 380-donor cohort.

The instrument given in TCRdb is Illumina HiSeq 1500. The public reads were reanalyzed by TCRdb: fastp trimming at Q25, MiXCR alignment, in-frame beta chains only. CDR3 protein sequences are deduplicated, and each keeps its most common genes and DNA. In all, the sample holds approximately 750,000 distinct CDR3 sequences, and less than 40% of those were seen once. Jointly, the top ten make up 2.8% of the sample. The chain employs TRBV12-3 or TRBV12-4 and TRBJ1-4, with TRBD1 matching 9 junction bases. Sequenced: PBMCs. The source of this sequence is a human donor in good health (CMV status not recorded). Some clones in this sample may be carry-over from other donors' samples. The sequenced DNA: TGTGCCAGCAGCCCGACAGGGGGTGCAACTAATGAAAAACTGTTTTTT. The encoded protein is CASSPTGGATNEKLFF.